This T cell receptor beta chain was found in a study of blood T cells in healthy people across ages. The use of a sample-barcoded 5' primer and a J-beta primer mix characterized a second PCR of roughly 7 to 11 cycles. Every cDNA molecule carried a tag from a template-switch adaptor bearing 12 random nucleotides. In TCRdb, the 5' RACE reads were re-called with MiXCR into one record per CDR3 protein. Of hundreds of thousands of distinct CDR3 sequences in the sample, about 62% were seen once. The germline V gene encodes CDR1 ENHRY and CDR2 SYGVKD. Trimming cost V 4 bases and J 1 base, with 17 bases left between them. This CDR3 is built from 16 residues. Individuals who donated were healthy Caucasians from Russia aged roughly 6 to 100. Each sample had at least 6 million PBMCs isolated. Extracted total RNA amounted to at least 6 micrograms for each sample.

This rearrangement joins TRBV10-3 to TRBJ2-7, with D possibly being TRBD2 (6 bases). Sequenced material: blood. This receptor was identified in a man between 25 and 39 years old in good health. The CDR3 DNA reads as TGTGCCATCAGTGGTTTTGGCGGGACCGGTTCCTACGAGCAGTACTTC. Its protein product is CAISGFGGTGSYEQYF.